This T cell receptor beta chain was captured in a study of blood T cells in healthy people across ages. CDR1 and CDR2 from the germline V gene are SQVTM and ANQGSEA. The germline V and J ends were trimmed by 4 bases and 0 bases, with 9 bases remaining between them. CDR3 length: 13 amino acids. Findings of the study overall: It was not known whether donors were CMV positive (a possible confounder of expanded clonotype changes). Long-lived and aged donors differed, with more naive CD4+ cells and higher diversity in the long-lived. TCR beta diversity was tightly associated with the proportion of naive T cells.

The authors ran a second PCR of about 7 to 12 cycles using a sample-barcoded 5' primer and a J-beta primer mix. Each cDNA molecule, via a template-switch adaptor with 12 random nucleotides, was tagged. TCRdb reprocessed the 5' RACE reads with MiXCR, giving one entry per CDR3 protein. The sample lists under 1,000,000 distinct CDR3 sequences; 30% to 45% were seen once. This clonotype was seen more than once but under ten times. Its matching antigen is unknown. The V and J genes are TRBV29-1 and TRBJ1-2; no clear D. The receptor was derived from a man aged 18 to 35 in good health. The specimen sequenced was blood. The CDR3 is CSVAEVANYGYTF. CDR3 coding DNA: TGCAGCGTTGCTGAGGTAGCTAACTATGGCTACACCTTC.